This TCR beta chain appears in the sequencing data of a study of blood T cell repertoires in COVID-19. Per the study methods: Estimates of nucleated cell counts were drawn from the amplification of reference gene primers. Repertoires were generated with immunoSEQ multiplex PCR, while TCRdb's copy carries only in-frame clones and drops some. V, J and clone size were drawn from that table, and D and trimming were deduced from the DNA. The sample lists under 250,000 clones, approximately 82% occurring once. CDR3 length: 13 residues. V was trimmed by 3 bases and J by 4 bases, leaving 8 bases between them. Germline CDR1 and CDR2: SGDLS and YYNGEE.

The rearrangement links TRBV9 to TRBJ1-5; possibly TRBD1 for D (6 bases). The clonotype originates from a man in his forties or fifties with active or convalescent COVID-19. The specimen sequenced was peripheral blood. In DNA form, the CDR3 reads TGTGCCAGCAGCGAACAGGGTAATCAGCCCCAGCATTTT. Its translation: CASSEQGNQPQHF.